The 8 T cell receptor beta chains listed next were all sequenced from one sample in a study of post-analysis software for immune sequencing data. Broader study findings: A handful of TRBV segments occurring more often in patients than controls included TRBV5-6, TRBV5-1 and TRBV20-1.

Prepared TCR beta cDNA libraries contained unique molecular identifiers. From the PCR reads, TCRdb called clonotypes with MiXCR, one entry per CDR3 protein. The data show hundreds of thousands of distinct CDR3 sequences, 25% to 30% seen once. No antigens are known for them. The sequencing sample was made of blood. Every receptor here comes from a girl aged 5-17 years with multiple sclerosis.

This clonotype was detected a few times. The J gene is TRBJ1-2, the V gene TRBV4-3, with a tentative D call TRBD1 (5 bases). Germline loops: CDR1 LGHNA, CDR2 YSLEER. This CDR3 contains 15 residues. V lost 4 bases and J 0 bases, leaving 12 bases between the germline ends. The CDR3 nucleotides are TGCGCCAGCAGCCCCCCCCGGGGCGCTAACTATGGCTACACCTTC. Protein sequence: CASSPPRGANYGYTF.

The CDR3 region is CSARDSIGTGAFSSYEQYF. CDR3 nucleotide sequence: TGCAGTGCTAGAGATAGTATTGGGACAGGGGCCTTCAGCTCCTACGAGCAGTACTTC. The chain links TRBV20-1 to TRBJ2-7, with 10 bases identical to TRBD1. Germline V CDR1 and CDR2: DFQATT, SNEGSKA (reference sequence). Trimming took 0 bases from V and 0 from J; bases not matched to a gene: 14. This CDR3 has 19 amino acids.

This clonotype has ten or more counts. V usage is TRBV29-1 and J usage is TRBJ2-5; D may be TRBD1 (7 bases). This CDR3 comprises 13 residues. The V and J ends lost 5 bases and 11 bases respectively, with 21 bases between them. Germline CDR1 and CDR2: SQVTM and ANQGSEA. CDR3: CSVRPGGIGEQYF. The CDR3 bases are TGCAGCGTTCGGCCAGGGGGGATAGGGGAGCAGTACTTC.

This rearrangement joins TRBV28 to TRBJ2-7; a possible D gene is TRBD2 (6 bases). Germline V gene sequence: CDR1 MDHEN, CDR2 SYDVKM. With 8 bases removed from V and 6 bases from J, the gap between germline ends came to 20 bases. CDR3 length: 14 amino acids. The CDR3 region is CASSGVLGSGEQYF. The CDR3 DNA follows: TGTGCCAGCTCGGGGGTACTAGGGTCGGGCGAGCAGTACTTC.

This chain links TRBV20-1 with TRBJ2-7; TRBD1 matches at 7 bases. V trimming: 7 bases; J trimming: 3 bases; junction bases outside the gene matches: 9. The CDR3 sequence is 13 residues long. CDR1 and CDR2 (germline): DFQATT, SNEGSKA (reference sequence). The CDR3 here is CSGNDRDDYEQYF. CDR3 sequence (DNA): TGCAGTGGGAACGACAGGGATGACTACGAGCAGTACTTC.

This clonotype was counted at least ten times. The rearrangement joins TRBV12-3 or TRBV12-4 to TRBJ2-1, with TRBD2 matching 12 bases. CDR3 length: 15 amino acids. V was pared by 3 bases and J by 9 bases, with 6 bases of the junction left unmatched. CDR3 DNA sequence: TGTGCCAGCAGTTTGCTAGCGGGAGGGCCAACTGAGCAGTTCTTC. As protein: CASSLLAGGPTEQFF.

The J gene is TRBJ2-1, the V gene TRBV4-1; TRBD2 agrees at 14 bases. The germline gives CDR1 MGHRA, CDR2 YSYEKL. This CDR3 contains 18 residues. Trimming at V came to 3 bases and at J to 3 bases, leaving 7 bases not matched to a gene. For the CDR3, the DNA is TGCGCCAGCAGCCAGAAGACTAGCGGGGGGGGAGACTACAATGAGCAGTTCTTC. Translating gives CASSQKTSGGGDYNEQFF.

This clonotype was seen a handful of times. The chain couples TRBV6-6 to TRBJ2-7; D may correspond to TRBD1 or TRBD2 (6 bases each). The germline CDR1 and CDR2 sequences are MNHNY and SVGAGI (reference sequence). This CDR3 is built from 16 residues. V was clipped by 1 base and J by 3 bases, with 16 bases between them. CDR3 nucleotide sequence: TGTGCCAGCAGTTACTTGGGCAGGGGAGGCCTCTACGAGCAGTACTTC. Amino acids: CASSYLGRGGLYEQYF.